The source of this T cell receptor (beta chain) is a study of post-analysis software for immune sequencing data. Whole-study results and caveats: The five TRBV segments detected at higher frequency in patients than in controls included TRBV5-6, TRBV5-1 and TRBV20-1.

The CDR3 has 13 amino acids. Germline V gene data show CDR1 as SQVTM and CDR2 as ANQGSEA. V shed 4 bases and J shed 2 bases, with 12 bases lying between them. Ten or more counts support this clonotype. Its antigen is as yet unknown. Prepared TCR beta cDNA libraries contained unique molecular identifiers. From the PCR reads, TCRdb called clonotypes with MiXCR, one entry per CDR3 protein. The sample yields hundreds of thousands of distinct CDR3 sequences, 44% seen once. This TCR derives from a girl between 5 and 17 years old with multiple sclerosis. The J gene is TRBJ2-7, the V gene TRBV29-1, with a weak D call TRBD1 (5 bases). The specimen was blood. The chain's CDR3 is CSVGRQHTYEQYF. CDR3 DNA: TGCAGCGTTGGGCGACAGCACACCTACGAGCAGTACTTC.